Listed below are T cell receptor beta chains from one sample, sequenced in a study of shared clonotypes between healthy human individuals. Clones were sequenced by immunoSEQ multiplex PCR, and TCRdb holds only the in-frame ones, with some missing. The table lists around 700,000 clones, less than 80% of them singletons, with 1.5% to 2% in the top ten. Sequences were obtained from memory CD4+ T cells sorted from blood. The receptors were sampled from a woman in her twenties or thirties in good health. Each CDR3 is given with its conserved first and last residue. Each record gives: J gene, CDR3 length, V gene, D gene, clone size, CDR3 DNA, CDR3 protein. A D gene is named only where the DNA matches it firmly. Rows may omit the clone size; those that give it use once, few, many or a size class.

J: TRBJ2-7
length: 15
V: TRBV14
D: TRBD2
size: NA
DNA: TGTGCCAGCAGCCAAGCACTAGCGGGAGTCTACGAGCAGTACTTC
CDR3: CASSQALAGVYEQYF

J: TRBJ2-7
length: 14
V: TRBV10-3
D: TRBD1
size: once
DNA: TGTGCCATCAGCTTCGGACAGGGAGCCTACGAGCAGTACTTC
CDR3: CAISFGQGAYEQYF

J: TRBJ2-1
length: 15
V: TRBV5-6
D: TRBD2
size: few
DNA: TGTGCCAGCAGCTTGCTTCTAGCGGAATACAATGAGCAGTTCTTC
CDR3: CASSLLLAEYNEQFF

J: TRBJ2-7
length: 15
V: TRBV5-1
D: TRBD1
size: NA
DNA: TGCGCCAGCAGCGACCGGACAGGGTCAGTCTACGAGCAGTACTTC
CDR3: CASSDRTGSVYEQYF

J: TRBJ2-3
length: 15
V: TRBV25-1
D: NA
size: few
DNA: TGTGCCAGCAGTTCTCAGACTAGTAGCACAGATACGCAGTATTTT
CDR3: CASSSQTSSTDTQYF

J: TRBJ1-2
length: 11
V: TRBV20-1
D: NA
size: NA
DNA: TGCAGTGCTAGAGCCTTCTATGGCTACACCTTC
CDR3: CSARAFYGYTF

J: TRBJ2-4
length: 14
V: TRBV6-1
D: TRBD1
size: NA
DNA: TGTGCCAGCAGTGAGGGGACAGGTTGGAACATTCAGTACTTC
CDR3: CASSEGTGWNIQYF

J: TRBJ1-5
length: 13
V: TRBV29-1
D: NA
size: NA
DNA: TGCAGCGTTATTCCGGCGGGCAATCAGCCCCAGCATTTT
CDR3: CSVIPAGNQPQHF

J: TRBJ2-1
length: 15
V: TRBV5-1
D: NA
size: NA
DNA: TGCGCCAGCAGCTTAGGGGACCTCCAGGGTAATGAGCAGTTCTTC
CDR3: CASSLGDLQGNEQFF

J: TRBJ1-2
length: 14
V: TRBV18
D: TRBD1
size: NA
DNA: TGTGCCAGCTCACCTTTGGACAGGGCAAATGGCTACACCTTC
CDR3: CASSPLDRANGYTF

J: TRBJ1-1
length: 13
V: TRBV2
D: NA
size: NA
DNA: TGTGCCAGCAGTGCACCAGGGACGGTTGAAGCTTTCTTT
CDR3: CASSAPGTVEAFF

J: TRBJ2-2
length: 13
V: TRBV11-2
D: NA
size: NA
DNA: TGTGCCAGCAGCTTAAGCGACACCGGGGAGCTGTTTTTT
CDR3: CASSLSDTGELFF

J: TRBJ1-1
length: 12
V: TRBV5-4
D: NA
size: NA
DNA: TGTGCCAGCAGCCTGGCAAGGACTGAAGCTTTCTTT
CDR3: CASSLARTEAFF

J: TRBJ2-7
length: 15
V: TRBV7-3
D: NA
size: few
DNA: TGTGCCAGCAGCTTAACTAGCGACAGCGTGCACGAGCAGTACTTC
CDR3: CASSLTSDSVHEQYF

J: TRBJ1-1
length: 14
V: TRBV6-4
D: NA
size: many
DNA: TGTGCCAGCAGTGAGGGCGGGGTGAACACTGAAGCTTTCTTT
CDR3: CASSEGGVNTEAFF

J: TRBJ2-3
length: 17
V: TRBV5-6
D: TRBD2
size: NA
DNA: TGTGCCAGCAGCTTGGAAGGAGCGGGAGGATTAGGAGATACGCAGTATTTT
CDR3: CASSLEGAGGLGDTQYF

J: TRBJ1-5
length: 15
V: TRBV7-2
D: NA
size: NA
DNA: TGTGCCAGCAGCTTAGGGGCGCTGCGGGATCAGCCCCAGCATTTT
CDR3: CASSLGALRDQPQHF

J: TRBJ2-1
length: 15
V: TRBV28
D: TRBD1
size: NA
DNA: TGTGCCAGCAGTTTAGCCGGGACAGGATACAATGAGCAGTTCTTC
CDR3: CASSLAGTGYNEQFF